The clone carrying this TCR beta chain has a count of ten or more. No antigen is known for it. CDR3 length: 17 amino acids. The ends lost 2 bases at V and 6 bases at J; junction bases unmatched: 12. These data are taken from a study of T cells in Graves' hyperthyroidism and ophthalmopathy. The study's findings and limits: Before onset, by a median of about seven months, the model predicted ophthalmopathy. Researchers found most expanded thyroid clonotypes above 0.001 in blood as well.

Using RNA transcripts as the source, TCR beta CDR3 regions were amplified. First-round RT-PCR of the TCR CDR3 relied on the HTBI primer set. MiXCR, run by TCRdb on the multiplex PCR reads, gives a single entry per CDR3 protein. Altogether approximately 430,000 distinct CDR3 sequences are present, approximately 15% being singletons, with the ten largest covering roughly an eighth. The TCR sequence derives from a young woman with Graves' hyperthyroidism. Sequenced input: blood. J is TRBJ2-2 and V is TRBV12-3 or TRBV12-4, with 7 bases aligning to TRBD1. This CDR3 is CASSLWSGGKRAGELFF. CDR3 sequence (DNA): TGTGCCAGCAGTTTATGGTCAGGGGGTAAGAGGGCCGGGGAGCTGTTTTTT.